This T cell receptor (beta chain) was recovered during a study of T cells of healthy individuals. This clonotype occurred a few times. One entry per CDR3 protein, called by TCRdb with MiXCR from the 5' RACE reads. Of nearly 100,000 distinct CDR3 sequences in the sample, around 17% were seen once. The sequence derives from a human donor in good health.

The CDR3 nucleotides are TGTGCCAGCAGTTTCTTAGGGGGCCCTAGCACAGATACGCAGTATTTT. Protein sequence: CASSFLGGPSTDTQYF. This chain connects TRBV28 to TRBJ2-3, with 7 nucleotides matching TRBD1. The CDR3 is 16 residues long. Trimming removed 3 bases from V and 0 bases from J; junction bases left unmatched: 6. CDR1 is MDHEN and CDR2 is SYDVKM in the germline V gene.